This T cell receptor (beta chain) originates from a study of molecular identifiers for immune sequencing clone quantification. For the study at large: Across replicate runs, RNA obtained from 20,000 or 100,000 naive CD8 cells was divided into five, with four undergoing sequencing. General study points: Detectable among around 1 million naive cells, according to reports, was Jurkat TCR RNA spiked in from one cell.

CDR1 is MGHRA, CDR2 YSYEKL, per germline. The CDR3 runs to 14 residues. V lost 1 base and J lost 6, with 9 bases in between. Previously published methods and listed TCR primers were used for the bulk TCR libraries. TCRdb recomputed calls from the PCR reads with MiXCR, one row per CDR3 protein. The sample has some 320,000 distinct CDR3 sequences; around a fifth are singletons. This clonotype was detected ten times or more. What it binds is not known. The TCR was taken from a human donor in good health. Some libraries in this study had Jurkat cell RNA spiked in. The chain carries TRBV4-1 and TRBJ2-2, with unresolved D. The source material was naive CD8+ T cells from blood, with Jurkat cell RNA spiked in. As to subset: FACS-sorted CD8+CD4-CCR7+CD45RA+ naive T cells. CDR3 sequence (DNA): TGCGCCAGCAGCCAAGCCCTCTCCCCCGGGGAGCTGTTTTTT. This gives the protein CASSQALSPGELFF.